This T cell receptor beta chain was sequenced for a study of Graves' ophthalmopathy and Graves' hyperthyroidism. For this clonotype: The antigen is not known.

Study-wide results and caveats: In blood appeared most of the expanded thyroid clonotypes whose frequency exceeded 0.001.

CDR3 regions of TCR beta were amplified from RNA transcripts. HTBI primers served in a first-round RT-PCR, which a second-round multiplex PCR followed. TCRdb processed the multiplex PCR reads anew with MiXCR; each CDR3 protein has one entry. Of over a million distinct CDR3 sequences detected, 35% to 40% appear once; the ten largest clones hold around 10%. Clinical symptoms, serum thyroxine, TRAb, thyroid ultrasound and orbital computed tomography were relied on for diagnosis. The trim removed 4 bases at V and 3 bases at J, leaving 7 bases unmatched. This CDR3 has 14 amino acids. The germline V gene has CDR1 SQVTM and CDR2 ANQGSEA.

The V and J genes are TRBV29-1 and TRBJ2-7, with 9 bases lining up with TRBD1. This clonotype originated in an adult man with Graves' hyperthyroidism. Sequenced input: peripheral blood or thyroid tissue (not recorded which). Here the CDR3 reads CSVVAQGQGYEQYF. The CDR3 DNA reads TGCAGCGTTGTGGCCCAGGGACAGGGCTACGAGCAGTACTTC.